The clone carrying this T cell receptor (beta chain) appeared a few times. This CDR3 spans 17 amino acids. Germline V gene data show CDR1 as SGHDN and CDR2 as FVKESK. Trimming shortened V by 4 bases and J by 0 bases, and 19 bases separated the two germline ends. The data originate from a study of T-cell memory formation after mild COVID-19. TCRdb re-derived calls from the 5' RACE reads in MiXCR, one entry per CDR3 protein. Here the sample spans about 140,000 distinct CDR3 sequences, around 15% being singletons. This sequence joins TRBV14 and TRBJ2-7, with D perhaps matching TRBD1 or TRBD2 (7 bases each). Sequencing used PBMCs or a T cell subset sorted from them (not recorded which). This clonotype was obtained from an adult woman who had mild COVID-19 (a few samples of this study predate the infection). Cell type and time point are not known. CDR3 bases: TGTGCCAGCAGCCCGACAGGGATGGGAGGGGGCTCCTACGAGCAGTACTTC. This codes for CASSPTGMGGGSYEQYF.